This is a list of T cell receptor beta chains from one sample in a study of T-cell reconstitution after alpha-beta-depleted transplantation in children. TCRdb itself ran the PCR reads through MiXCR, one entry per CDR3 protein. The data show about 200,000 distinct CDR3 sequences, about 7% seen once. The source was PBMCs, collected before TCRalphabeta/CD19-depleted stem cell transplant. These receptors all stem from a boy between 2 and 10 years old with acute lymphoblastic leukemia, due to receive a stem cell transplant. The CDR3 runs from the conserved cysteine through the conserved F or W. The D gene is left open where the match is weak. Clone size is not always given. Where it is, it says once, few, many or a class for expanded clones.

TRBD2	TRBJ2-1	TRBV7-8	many	CASSAAGAGTYNEQFF	TGTGCCAGCAGCGCAGCGGGAGCCGGTACCTACAATGAGCAGTTCTTC
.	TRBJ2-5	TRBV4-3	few	CASSQDVPAWRAGETQYF	TGCGCCAGCAGCCAAGATGTCCCCGCCTGGAGGGCAGGAGAGACCCAGTACTTC
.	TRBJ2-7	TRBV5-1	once	CASSLNRIGYEQYF	TGCGCCAGCAGCTTAAACAGGATCGGGTACGAGCAGTACTTC
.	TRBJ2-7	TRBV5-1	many	CASSPDLDYEQYF	TGCGCCAGCAGCCCGGATCTAGACTACGAGCAGTACTTC
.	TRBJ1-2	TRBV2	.	CASSEVTDYGYTF	TGTGCCAGCAGTGAAGTTACCGATTATGGCTACACCTTC
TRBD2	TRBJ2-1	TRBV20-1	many	CSASLAGYYNEQFF	TGCAGTGCTAGCCTAGCGGGGTATTACAATGAGCAGTTCTTC
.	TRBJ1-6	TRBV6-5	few	CATTRQHNSPLHF	TGTGCCACCACTCGACAGCATAATTCACCCCTCCACTTT
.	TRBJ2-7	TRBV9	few	CASSPQAANYEQYF	TGTGCCAGCAGCCCCCAGGCAGCAAACTACGAGCAGTACTTC
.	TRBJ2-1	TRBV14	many	CASSQWVPLEAPEQFF	TGTGCCAGCAGCCAGTGGGTTCCTCTGGAAGCTCCTGAGCAGTTCTTC
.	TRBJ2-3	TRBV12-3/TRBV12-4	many	CASNYHLGGGGADTQYF	TGTGCCAGCAACTATCACCTAGGGGGTGGCGGGGCAGATACGCAGTATTTT
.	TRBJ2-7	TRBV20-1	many	CSARARVSTYEQYF	TGCAGTGCTAGAGCCAGGGTTTCAACCTACGAGCAGTACTTC
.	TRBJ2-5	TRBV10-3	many	CAISESTLQQETQYF	TGTGCCATCAGTGAGTCGACCTTACAACAAGAGACCCAGTACTTC
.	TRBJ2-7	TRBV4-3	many	CASSQQIAYEQYF	TGCGCCAGCAGCCAACAGATTGCCTACGAGCAGTACTTC
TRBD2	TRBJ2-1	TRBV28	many	CAIGSGRVDEQFF	TGTGCCATCGGTAGCGGGAGGGTCGATGAGCAGTTCTTC
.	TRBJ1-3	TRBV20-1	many	CSVKRSGNTIYF	TGCAGTGTTAAACGCTCTGGAAACACCATATATTTT
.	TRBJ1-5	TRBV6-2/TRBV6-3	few	CASNGQFNQPQHF	TGTGCCAGCAATGGACAGTTCAATCAGCCCCAGCATTTT
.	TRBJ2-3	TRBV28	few	CASSSPFAYTQYF	TGTGCCAGCAGTTCCCCGTTCGCTTATACGCAGTATTTT
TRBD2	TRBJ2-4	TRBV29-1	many	CSVEGLSGRASGIQYF	TGCAGCGTTGAGGGACTAAGCGGGAGGGCCTCGGGCATTCAGTACTTC
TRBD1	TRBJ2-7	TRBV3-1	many	CASSQDVWQGAREQYF	TGTGCCAGCAGCCAAGATGTCTGGCAGGGGGCGCGAGAGCAGTACTTC
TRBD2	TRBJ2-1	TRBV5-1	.	CASSLVLAGTYNEQFF	TGCGCCAGCAGCTTGGTACTAGCGGGAACCTACAATGAGCAGTTCTTC
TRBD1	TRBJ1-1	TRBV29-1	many	CSSTMGQGFTEAFF	TGCAGCTCTACTATGGGACAGGGGTTCACTGAAGCTTTCTTT
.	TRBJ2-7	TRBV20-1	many	CSAPDQTGVWTYEQYF	TGCAGTGCTCCGGACCAAACAGGAGTCTGGACCTACGAGCAGTACTTC
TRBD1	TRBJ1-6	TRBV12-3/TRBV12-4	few	CASSRDSGISPLHF	TGTGCCAGCAGTCGGGACAGCGGGATTTCACCCCTCCACTTT
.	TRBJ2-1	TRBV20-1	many	CSARDRHRSAGAEQFF	TGCAGTGCTAGAGATCGTCACCGATCGGCGGGGGCTGAGCAGTTCTTC
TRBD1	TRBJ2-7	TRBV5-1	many	CASGQGAYEQYF	TGCGCCAGCGGACAGGGGGCCTACGAGCAGTACTTC
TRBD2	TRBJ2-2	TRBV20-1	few	CSAPGLASTGELFF	TGCAGTGCTCCGGGACTAGCCAGCACCGGGGAGCTGTTTTTT
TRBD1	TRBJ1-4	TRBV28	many	CASTRTGERFGEKLFF	TGTGCCAGCACCCGGACAGGAGAGAGGTTCGGTGAAAAACTGTTTTTT
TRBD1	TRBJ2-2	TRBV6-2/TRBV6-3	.	CASSYSLDRETGELFF	TGTGCCAGCAGTTACTCCTTGGACAGGGAGACCGGGGAGCTGTTTTTT
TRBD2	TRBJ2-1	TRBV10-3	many	CAISEEGGNHNEQFF	TGTGCCATCAGTGAGGAGGGAGGGAATCACAATGAGCAGTTCTTC
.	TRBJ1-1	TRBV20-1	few	CSARVGLANTEAFF	TGCAGTGCTAGAGTGGGCCTGGCGAACACTGAAGCTTTCTTT